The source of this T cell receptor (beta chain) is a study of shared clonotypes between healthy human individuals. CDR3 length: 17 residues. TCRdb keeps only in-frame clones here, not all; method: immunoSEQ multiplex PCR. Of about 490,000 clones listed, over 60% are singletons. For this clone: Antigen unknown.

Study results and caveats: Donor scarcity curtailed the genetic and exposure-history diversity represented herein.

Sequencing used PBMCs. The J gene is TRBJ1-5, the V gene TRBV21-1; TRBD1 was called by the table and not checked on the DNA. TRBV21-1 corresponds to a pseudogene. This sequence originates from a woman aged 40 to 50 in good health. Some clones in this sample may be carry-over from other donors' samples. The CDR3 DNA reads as TGTGCCAGCAGCCCAAAGGGGGGACAGGGGAGTTGGGAGCCCCAGCATTTT. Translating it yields CASSPKGGQGSWEPQHF.